This TCR beta chain was captured by sequencing in a study of cytomegalovirus exposure and HLA in healthy donors. The wider study: The platform used for the approximately 130 validation repertoires matched that of the 666 first-cohort repertoires, a later analysis reported.

The method was immunoSEQ multiplex PCR; TCRdb's version includes in-frame clones alone and lacks a portion of them. The table has more than 95,000 clones, about nine tenths seen once; the top ten hold 1.5% to 2%. There are 16 residues in the CDR3. Germline loops: CDR1 SEHNR, CDR2 FQNEAQ (reference sequence). J lost 2 bases, V lost 1 base, and 3 bases had no gene match. Findings of the study overall: A classifier reportedly called cytomegalovirus status with high sensitivity and specificity.

This clone was counted only a few times. Its antigen is currently unknown. The material sequenced was PBMCs. The origin of this receptor is a man between 18 and 29 years old in good health and CMV-seronegative. J is TRBJ2-5 and V is TRBV7-9; 11 bases are shared with TRBD1. CDR3 sequence reads: CASSLVDRGLQETQYF. The CDR3 bases are TGTGCCAGCAGCTTAGTGGACAGGGGGCTTCAAGAGACCCAGTACTTC.